These 13 T cell receptor beta chains came from one sample sequenced in a study of blood T cell repertoires in COVID-19 (dated by TCRdb to the early 2020s). The method behind the library was the immunoSEQ multiplex PCR assay. This is the immuneACCESS table as TCRdb keeps it, with only in-frame sequences that have V and J called. A part of the clones is gone; compared with another copy, unresolved V genes explain less than half, and the rest is unexplained. The sample table lists about 300,000 clones, less than 90% of them with a count of one. The ten largest clones represent more than 10% of the sample. The specimen sequenced was peripheral blood. The receptors shown here come from a human donor in a cohort sampled during active COVID-19.

V and J are TRBV19 and TRBJ1-1; no reliable D call. Between the trimmed V and J ends, which lost 5 bases and 0 bases, there was a span of 10 bases. This CDR3 region has 14 residues. Germline CDR1 and CDR2: LNHDA and SQIVND (reference sequence). The CDR3 bases are TGTGCCAGTAGTCGTACCTCTATGAACACTGAAGCTTTCTTT. Amino acid sequence: CASSRTSMNTEAFF.

This sequence joins TRBV11-2 and TRBJ2-1; no definite D call. This CDR3 is 14 amino acids long. Trimming took 1 base from V and 8 from J, leaving 12 bases between them. In germline, CDR1 is SGHAT, CDR2 FQNNGV. In DNA form, the CDR3 reads TGTGCCAGCAGCTTAGGGGCACCCCAAGATGAGCAGTTCTTC. Translated, it gives CASSLGAPQDEQFF.

The rearrangement links TRBV6-2 or TRBV6-3 to TRBJ2-1; 8 nucleotides align to TRBD2. J gave up 6 bases and V 4 bases, and 5 bases lay outside the gene matches. Per the germline V gene, CDR1 is MNHEY and CDR2 is SVGEGT. The CDR3 is 14 amino acids. CDR3 in amino acids: CASSSLTSANEQFF. CDR3 in DNA: TGTGCCAGCAGTTCCCTGACTAGCGCCAATGAGCAGTTCTTC.

J is TRBJ2-3 and V is TRBV20-1, with 14 bases that match TRBD2. The CDR3 has 15 amino acids. Per the germline V gene, CDR1 is DFQATT and CDR2 is SNEGSKA (reference sequence). The V and J ends lost 3 bases and 6 bases, in that order; junction bases with no gene match: 5. The CDR3 bases are TGCAGTGCTAGTAGACTAGCGGGAGGGGTTGATACGCAGTATTTT. As protein: CSASRLAGGVDTQYF.

This clone came up a few times. The chain carries TRBV7-9 and TRBJ1-1; a possible D gene is TRBD1 (6 bases). Germline CDR1 is SEHNR and CDR2 is FQNEAQ (reference sequence). The V gene lost 0 bases and the J gene lost 7 bases, with 15 bases spanning the gap. The CDR3 sequence is 15 residues long. CDR3 DNA: TGTGCCAGCAGCTTAGCCGCAGCAGGGGAGGGTGAAGCTTTCTTT. Amino acids: CASSLAAAGEGEAFF. The full variable domain, its missing parts supplied by reference TRBV7-9 and TRBJ1-1, is DTGVSQNPRHKITKRGQNVTFRCDPISEHNRLYWYRQTLGQGPEFLTYFQNEAQLEKSRLLSDRFSAERPKGSFSTLEIQRTEQGDSAMYLCASSLAAAGEGEAFFGQGTRLTVV.

The chain employs TRBV5-6 and TRBJ2-6; D gene uncertain. The germline CDR1 and CDR2 sequences are SGHDT and YYEEEE. V was trimmed by 2 bases and J by 2 bases, leaving 5 bases between them. The CDR3 is 14 amino acids. This chain's CDR3 is CASSLTAGANVLTF. CDR3 sequence (DNA): TGTGCCAGCAGCTTAACGGCTGGGGCCAACGTCCTGACTTTC. Drawing the rest from reference TRBV5-6 and TRBJ2-6, the complete variable domain is DAGVTQSPTHLIKTRGQQVTLRCSPKSGHDTVSWYQQALGQGPQFIFQYYEEEERQRGNFPDRFSGHQFPNYSSELNVNALLLGDSALYLCASSLTAGANVLTFGAGSRLTVL.

This clone was seen only a few times. J is TRBJ2-2 and V is TRBV19, with a weak D call TRBD2 (6 bases). The CDR3 consists of 18 residues. The V gene lost 3 bases and the J gene lost 0 bases, with 17 bases spanning the gap. Germline-derived CDR1 and CDR2 are LNHDA and SQIVND (reference sequence). CDR3 loop: CASSISRGGAANTGELFF. The CDR3 region has the DNA TGTGCCAGTAGTATCTCACGTGGCGGGGCTGCGAACACCGGGGAGCTGTTTTTT.

J is TRBJ2-7 and V is TRBV18; D not resolved. The ends were cut back, 3 bases at V and 5 bases at J, with 11 bases in the middle. The CDR3 runs 13 residues. Germline V gene lookup returns CDR1 KGHSH and CDR2 LQKENI. CDR3 nucleotide sequence: TGTGCCAGCTCACCTCAGGCTCAGGACGAGCAGTACTTC. Translation gives CASSPQAQDEQYF.

The chain uses TRBV19 and TRBJ2-3; 8 nucleotides line up with TRBD2. This CDR3 comprises 15 residues. J gave up 2 bases and V 6 bases, and 7 bases lay outside the gene matches. CDR1 and CDR2 from the germline V gene are LNHDA and SQIVND (reference sequence). In DNA form, the CDR3 reads TGTGCCAGTAGAGAACTAGCGGTTAACACAGATACGCAGTATTTT. Amino acid sequence: CASRELAVNTDTQYF.

The chain is built from TRBV2 and TRBJ2-7; 11 nucleotides line up with TRBD2. Looked up from germline, CDR1 is SNHLY and CDR2 is FYNNEI. This CDR3 has 15 amino acids. With V trimmed by 11 bases and J by 3 bases, 12 bases remained unmatched. The CDR3 loop reads CADKKASGRNYEQYF. The CDR3 nucleotides are TGTGCCGATAAAAAAGCTAGCGGGAGGAACTACGAGCAGTACTTC.

The rearrangement joins TRBV6-1 to TRBJ1-2; D unresolved. Trimming pared 0 bases from V and 6 bases from J, leaving 5 bases between. The CDR3 covers 12 residues. CDR1 and CDR2 from the germline V gene are MNHNS and SASEGT. For the CDR3, the DNA is TGTGCCAGCAGTGAAGCGTCGGATGGCTACACCTTC. Translated: CASSEASDGYTF.

The chain joins TRBV15 to TRBJ1-1, with a tentative D call TRBD1 (6 bases). In germline, CDR1 is LNHNV, CDR2 YYDKDF (reference sequence). CDR3 length: 13 amino acids. Trimming stripped 8 bases from V and 3 bases from J, with 13 bases between. The CDR3 sequence: CATGQGRDTEAFF. The DNA for the CDR3 is TGTGCCACCGGGCAGGGGCGGGACACTGAAGCTTTCTTT.

This rearrangement joins TRBV13 to TRBJ2-3; possibly TRBD2 for D (7 bases). V was clipped by 6 bases and J by 5 bases, with 21 bases between them. This CDR3 spans 16 amino acids. CDR1 and CDR2 (germline): PRHDT, FYEKMQ (reference sequence). CDR3 protein: CASRYFAGALGDTQYF. CDR3 nucleotides: TGTGCCAGCAGATACTTTGCGGGGGCTTTGGGAGATACGCAGTATTTT.